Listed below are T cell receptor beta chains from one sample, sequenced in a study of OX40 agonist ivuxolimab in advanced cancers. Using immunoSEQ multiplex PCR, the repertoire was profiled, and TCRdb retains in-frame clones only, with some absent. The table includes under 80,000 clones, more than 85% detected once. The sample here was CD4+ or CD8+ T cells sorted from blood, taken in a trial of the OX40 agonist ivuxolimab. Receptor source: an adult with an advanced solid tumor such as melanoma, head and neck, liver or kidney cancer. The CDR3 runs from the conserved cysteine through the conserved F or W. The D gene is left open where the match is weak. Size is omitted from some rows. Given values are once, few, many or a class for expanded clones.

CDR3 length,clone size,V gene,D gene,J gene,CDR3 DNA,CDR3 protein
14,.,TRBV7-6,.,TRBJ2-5,TGTGCCAGCAGCTGGACAGCACACCAAGAGACCCAGTACTTC,CASSWTAHQETQYF
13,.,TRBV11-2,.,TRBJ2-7,TGTGCCAGCAGCAGTGACAGCTCCTACGAGCAGTACTTC,CASSSDSSYEQYF
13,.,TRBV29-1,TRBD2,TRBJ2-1,TGCAGCGTTGTAGCGGGGGGTAATAATGAGCAGTTCTTC,CSVVAGGNNEQFF
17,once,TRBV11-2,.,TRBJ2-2,TGTGCCAGCAGCTTATTCCAGGGGAGGTGGAACACCGGGGAGCTGTTTTTT,CASSLFQGRWNTGELFF
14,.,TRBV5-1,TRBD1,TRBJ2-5,TGCGCCAGCAGCTTCTGGACAGGGCAAGAGACCCAGTACTTC,CASSFWTGQETQYF
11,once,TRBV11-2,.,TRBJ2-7,TGTGCCAGCAGCTTGGGATTCGGGCAGTACTTC,CASSLGFGQYF
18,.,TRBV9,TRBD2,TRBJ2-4,TGTGCCAGCAGCTCGACGGGACTAGCGGGGGGGCCGGGGAACATTCAGTACTTC,CASSSTGLAGGPGNIQYF
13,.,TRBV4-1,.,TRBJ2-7,TGCGCCAGCAGCCAAGGATGGGGTAGGGAGCAGTACTTC,CASSQGWGREQYF
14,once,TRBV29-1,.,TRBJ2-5,TGCAGCGTTGAGCCTGGGGCCGGAGGAGAGACCCAGTACTTC,CSVEPGAGGETQYF
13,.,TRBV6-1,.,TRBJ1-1,TGTGCCAGCACGACAGTCATGAACACTGAAGCTTTCTTT,CASTTVMNTEAFF
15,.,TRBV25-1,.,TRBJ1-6,TGTGCCAGCACCCCGCAGGGTAACTATAATTCACCCCTCCACTTT,CASTPQGNYNSPLHF
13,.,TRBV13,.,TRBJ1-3,TGTGCCAGCAGCTTAGGGCTGGAAAACACCATATATTTT,CASSLGLENTIYF
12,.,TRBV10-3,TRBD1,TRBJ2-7,TGTGCCATCAAGGACAGGGCCTACGAGCAGTACTTC,CAIKDRAYEQYF
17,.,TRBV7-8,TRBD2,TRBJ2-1,TGTGCCAGCACCCTGGGACTAGCGGGGGGGCAGGGCAATGAGCAGTTCTTC,CASTLGLAGGQGNEQFF
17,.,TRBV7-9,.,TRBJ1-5,TGTGCCAGCAGCTTAATCGGGGGGGAATTAGGCAATCAGCCCCAGCATTTT,CASSLIGGELGNQPQHF
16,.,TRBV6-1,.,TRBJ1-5,TGTGCCAGCAGTGCAACAGGGCCGTATAGCAATCAGCCCCAGCATTTT,CASSATGPYSNQPQHF
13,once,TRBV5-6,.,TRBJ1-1,TGTGCCAGCAGCTTGAACGGACAAGCTGAAGCTTTCTTT,CASSLNGQAEAFF
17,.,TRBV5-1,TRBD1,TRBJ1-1,TGCGCCAGCAGCTTGGCGGGGACAGGGGCCCTGGAAACTGAAGCTTTCTTT,CASSLAGTGALETEAFF
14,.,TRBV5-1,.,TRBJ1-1,TGCGCCAGCAGCCAAGGGGGTGTTGACACTGAAGCTTTCTTT,CASSQGGVDTEAFF
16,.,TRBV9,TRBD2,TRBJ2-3,TGTGCCAGCAGACCATTTAGCGGGGGCCTCACAGATACGCAGTATTTT,CASRPFSGGLTDTQYF
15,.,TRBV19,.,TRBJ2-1,TGTGCCAGTAGTATAGTCCCTAGCTCCTACAATGAGCAGTTCTTC,CASSIVPSSYNEQFF
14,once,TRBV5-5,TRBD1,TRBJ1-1,TGTGCCAGCAGCTTGGACAGGGGGGTCCCTGAAGCTTTCTTT,CASSLDRGVPEAFF
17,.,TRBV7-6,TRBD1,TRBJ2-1,TGTGCCAGCAGCTTAGGGACAGGGCCCGACTCCTACAATGAGCAGTTCTTC,CASSLGTGPDSYNEQFF
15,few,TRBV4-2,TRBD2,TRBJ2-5,TGTGCCAGCAGCCAAGAGCGCGGGGGGGAAGAGACCCAGTACTTC,CASSQERGGEETQYF
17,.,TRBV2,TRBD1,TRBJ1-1,TGTGCCAGCAGAACCCCCCGGACAGGAAACATGAACACTGAAGCTTTCTTT,CASRTPRTGNMNTEAFF
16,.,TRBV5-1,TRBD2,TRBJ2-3,TGCGCCAGCAGCACGGGACTAGCCCTAGGGGCAGATACGCAGTATTTT,CASSTGLALGADTQYF
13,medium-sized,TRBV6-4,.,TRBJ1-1,TGTGCCAGCAGTGACTCGGACAACACTGAAGCTTTCTTT,CASSDSDNTEAFF
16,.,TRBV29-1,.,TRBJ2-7,TGCAGCGTTGAATGGGTGGACAGAGACCAAAACTACGAGCAGTACTTC,CSVEWVDRDQNYEQYF
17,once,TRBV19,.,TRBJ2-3,TGTGCCAGTAGTATCGTCGGCGGGGGCCTCTTCACAGATACGCAGTATTTT,CASSIVGGGLFTDTQYF
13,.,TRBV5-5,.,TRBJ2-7,TGTGCCAGCAGCTTGGGGGGGCCGGGGGAGCAGTACTTC,CASSLGGPGEQYF
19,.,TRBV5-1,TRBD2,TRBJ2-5,TGCGCCAGCAGCGGTGGACTAGCGGGGGGGATTCCTCCGCAAGAGACCCAGTACTTC,CASSGGLAGGIPPQETQYF
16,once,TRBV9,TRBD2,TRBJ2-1,TGTGCCAGCAGCGTAAATGTGCGGGGGGGCTACAATGAGCAGTTCTTC,CASSVNVRGGYNEQFF
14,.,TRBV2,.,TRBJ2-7,TGTGCCAGTACTGACAGGAGCAGCACCTACGAGCAGTACTTC,CASTDRSSTYEQYF
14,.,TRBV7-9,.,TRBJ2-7,TGTGCCAGCAGCTTATTACAGGGAGTCGACGAGCAGTACTTC,CASSLLQGVDEQYF
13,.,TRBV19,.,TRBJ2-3,TGTGCCAGTAGTAGGCACAGCACAGATACGCAGTATTTT,CASSRHSTDTQYF
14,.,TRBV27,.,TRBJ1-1,TGTGCCAGCAGTTTAGCCAGGGGAAGCACTGAAGCTTTCTTT,CASSLARGSTEAFF
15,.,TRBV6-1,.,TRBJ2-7,TGTGCCAGCAGTACGGCTGTAGGGGTGTTCTACGAGCAGTACTTC,CASSTAVGVFYEQYF
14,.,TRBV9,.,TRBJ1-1,TGTGCCAGCAGCGTCTCCGGTGTTAACACTGAAGCTTTCTTT,CASSVSGVNTEAFF
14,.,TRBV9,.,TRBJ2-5,TGTGCCAGCAGCGTAGAGGGGGAAACGGAGACCCAGTACTTC,CASSVEGETETQYF
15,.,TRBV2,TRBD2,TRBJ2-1,TGTGCCAGCAAGGGGACTAGCGGGGGGGCCCGTGAGCAGTTCTTC,CASKGTSGGAREQFF
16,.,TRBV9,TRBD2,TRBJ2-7,TGTGCCAGCAGCGTAGGGGGTAGCGGGGAAACCTACGAGCAGTACTTC,CASSVGGSGETYEQYF
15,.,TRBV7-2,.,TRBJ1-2,TGTGCCAGCAGCTTGACGACTTGGAGCCCCTATGGCTACACCTTC,CASSLTTWSPYGYTF
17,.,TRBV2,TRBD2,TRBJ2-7,TGTGCCAGCAGTGAACCCGGGGGGTTTTCGTTGCCCTACGAGCAGTACTTC,CASSEPGGFSLPYEQYF
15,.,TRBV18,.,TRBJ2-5,TGTGCCAGCTCACCGATCAGGGGCGAGAAAGAGACCCAGTACTTC,CASSPIRGEKETQYF
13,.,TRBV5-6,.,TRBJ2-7,TGTGCCAGCATCTCCGGGGGCTCCTACGAGCAGTACTTC,CASISGGSYEQYF
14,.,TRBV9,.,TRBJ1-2,TGTGCCAGCAGCGAGGGAGGGAGGGACTATGGCTACACCTTC,CASSEGGRDYGYTF
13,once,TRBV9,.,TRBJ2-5,TGTGCCAGCAGCGGGATGGGTCAAGAGACCCAGTACTTC,CASSGMGQETQYF
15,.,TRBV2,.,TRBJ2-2,TGTGCCAGCGGTGACCTCCCGGGTTACACCGGGGAGCTGTTTTTT,CASGDLPGYTGELFF
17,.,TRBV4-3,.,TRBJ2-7,TGCGCCAGCAGCCAAGATCCTTCGGGCGAGAGCTCCTACGAGCAGTACTTC,CASSQDPSGESSYEQYF
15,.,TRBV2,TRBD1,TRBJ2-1,TGTGCCAGCAATACGGGCCAGGGGGTCTACAATGAGCAGTTCTTC,CASNTGQGVYNEQFF
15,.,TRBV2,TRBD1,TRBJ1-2,TGTGCCAGCAGTGAAAATGAGGGGGCGTACTATGGCTACACCTTC,CASSENEGAYYGYTF
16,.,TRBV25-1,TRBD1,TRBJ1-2,TGTGCCAGCAGTGCACTACAGGGGACCTCGAACTATGGCTACACCTTC,CASSALQGTSNYGYTF
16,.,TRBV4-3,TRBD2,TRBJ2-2,TGCGCCAGCAGCCCCGCTGGCGGGGGGGCCGCCGGGGAGCTGTTTTTT,CASSPAGGGAAGELFF
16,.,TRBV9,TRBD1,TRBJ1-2,TGTGCCAGCAGCCCTCTCTCCGGGACAGCTATCTATGGCTACACCTTC,CASSPLSGTAIYGYTF
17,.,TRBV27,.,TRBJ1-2,TGTGCCAGCAGTTTACTAGGCAGGGTTCAGTCAAACTATGGCTACACCTTC,CASSLLGRVQSNYGYTF